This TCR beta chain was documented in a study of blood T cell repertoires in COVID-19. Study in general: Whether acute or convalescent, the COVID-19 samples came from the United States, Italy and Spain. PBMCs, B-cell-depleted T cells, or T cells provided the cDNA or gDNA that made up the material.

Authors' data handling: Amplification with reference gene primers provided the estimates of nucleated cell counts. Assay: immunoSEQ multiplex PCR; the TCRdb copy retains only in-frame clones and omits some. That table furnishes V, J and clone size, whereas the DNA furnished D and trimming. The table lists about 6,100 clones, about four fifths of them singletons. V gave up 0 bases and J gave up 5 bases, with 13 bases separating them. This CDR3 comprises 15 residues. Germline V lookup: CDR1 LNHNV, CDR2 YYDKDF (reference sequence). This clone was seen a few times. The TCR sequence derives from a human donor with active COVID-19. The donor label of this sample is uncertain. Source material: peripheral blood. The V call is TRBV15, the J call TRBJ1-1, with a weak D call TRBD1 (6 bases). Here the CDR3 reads CATSRDGGARTEAFF. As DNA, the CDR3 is TGTGCCACCAGCAGAGATGGGGGGGCGCGTACTGAAGCTTTCTTT.